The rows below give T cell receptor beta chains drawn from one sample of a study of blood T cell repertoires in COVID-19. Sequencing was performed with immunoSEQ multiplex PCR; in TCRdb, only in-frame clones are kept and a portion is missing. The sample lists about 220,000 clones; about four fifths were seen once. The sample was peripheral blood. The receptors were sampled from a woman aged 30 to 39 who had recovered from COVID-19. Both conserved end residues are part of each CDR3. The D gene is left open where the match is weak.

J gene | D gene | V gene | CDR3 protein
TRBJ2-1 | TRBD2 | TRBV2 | CASTMGLANSEQFF
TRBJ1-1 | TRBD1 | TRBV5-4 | CASSPQDRANTEAFF
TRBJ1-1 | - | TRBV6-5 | CASSYRGAPNTEAFF
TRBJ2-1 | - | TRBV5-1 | CASCLDSNNYNEQFF
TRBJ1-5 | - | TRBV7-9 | CASSLATSFSNQPQHF
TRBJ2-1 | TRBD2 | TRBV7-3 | CASSSGLATYNEQFF
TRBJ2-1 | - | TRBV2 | CASSYDSENEQFF
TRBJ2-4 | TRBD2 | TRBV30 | CAWRAGGTVNIQYF
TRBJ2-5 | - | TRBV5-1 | CASSFEETQYF
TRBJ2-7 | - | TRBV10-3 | CAIWDILSYEQYF
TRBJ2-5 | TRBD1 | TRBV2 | CASSEFGGQGAGETQYF
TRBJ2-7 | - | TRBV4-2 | CASSHAEGIEQYF
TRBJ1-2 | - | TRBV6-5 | CASSRGGAANYGYTF
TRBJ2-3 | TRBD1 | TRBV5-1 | CASSLLGQGAGDTQYF
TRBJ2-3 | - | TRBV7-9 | CASSLVAADTQYF
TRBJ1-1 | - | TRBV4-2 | CASSHAGTRNTEAFF
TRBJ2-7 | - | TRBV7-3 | CASSPSGGTASYEQYF
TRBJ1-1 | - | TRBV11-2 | CASSLTYLNTEAFF
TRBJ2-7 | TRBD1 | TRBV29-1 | CSAGGQGKEQYF
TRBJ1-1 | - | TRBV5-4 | CASSLRTRNTEAFF
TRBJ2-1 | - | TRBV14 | CASSLTSTLTNEQFF
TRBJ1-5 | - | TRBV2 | CASSAGQGDQPQHF
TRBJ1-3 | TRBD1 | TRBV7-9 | CASSFLDRSENTIYF
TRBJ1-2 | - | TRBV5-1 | CASSLVVAGYGYTF
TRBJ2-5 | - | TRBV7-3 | CASSLIGGSQETQYF
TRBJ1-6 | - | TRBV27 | CASTLVQGGRSPLHF
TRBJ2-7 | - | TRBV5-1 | CASSFGIPDYEQYF
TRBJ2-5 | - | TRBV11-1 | CASSRSEVEIQETQYF
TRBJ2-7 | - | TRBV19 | CASSTGHLPYEQYF
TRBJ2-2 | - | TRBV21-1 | CASSKTKASGTGELFF
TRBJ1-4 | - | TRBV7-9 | CASSLVRGVATNEKLFF
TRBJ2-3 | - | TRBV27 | CASKRTVTDTQYF
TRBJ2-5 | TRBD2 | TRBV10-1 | CATPGLAVETQYF
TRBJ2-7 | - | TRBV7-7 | CASSLGRNYEQYF
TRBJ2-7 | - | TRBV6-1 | CASSVASEQYF
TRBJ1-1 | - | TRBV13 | CASSTRVISKSEAFF
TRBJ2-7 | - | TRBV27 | CASSLSGAYEQYF
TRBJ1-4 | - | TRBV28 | CASKSPEATNEKLFF
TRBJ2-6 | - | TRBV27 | CASRRGFSGANVLTF
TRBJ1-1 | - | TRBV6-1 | CASSDRGNTEAFF
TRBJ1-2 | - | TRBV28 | CASSFHSGVEGYTF
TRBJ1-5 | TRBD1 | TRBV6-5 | CASSFGQGNQPQHF
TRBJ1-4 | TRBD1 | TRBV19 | CASSIYRGEEKLFF
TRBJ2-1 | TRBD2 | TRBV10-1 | CASSEGTSGYEQFF
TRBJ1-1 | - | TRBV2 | CASSPGHPDTEAFF
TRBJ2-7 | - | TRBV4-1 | CASSLTEHYEQYF
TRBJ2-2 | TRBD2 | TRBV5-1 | CASKDSGTTGELFF
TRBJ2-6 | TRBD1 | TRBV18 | CASSPGQAGANVLTF
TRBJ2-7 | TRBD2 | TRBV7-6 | CASSYSGRREQYF
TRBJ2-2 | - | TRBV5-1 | CASSADTPNTGELFF
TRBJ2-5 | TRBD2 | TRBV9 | CARTTGRTSGSGETQYF
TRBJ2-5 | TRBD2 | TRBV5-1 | CASSPGTSGRTGETQYF
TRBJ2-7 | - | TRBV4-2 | CASSPCCIF
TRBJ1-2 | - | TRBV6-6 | CASNQLQGHGYTF
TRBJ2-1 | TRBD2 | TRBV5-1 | CASSFRDYSSYNEQFF